This T cell receptor beta chain is drawn from a study of blood T cell repertoires in COVID-19. Study-wide background: Italy, Spain and the United States were the sources of the convalescent and acute COVID-19 samples. PBMCs, B-cell-depleted T cells, or T cells provided the cDNA or gDNA that made up the material.

Method: immunoSEQ multiplex PCR; TCRdb's copy keeps in-frame clones and lacks some. The sample gives approximately 97,000 clones, roughly 88% of which show up once; around 12% is in the top ten. Looked up from germline, CDR1 is SGHRS and CDR2 is YFSETQ. The J segment lost 2 bases and the V segment lost 4 bases, leaving 4 bases of the junction unmatched. This CDR3 has 14 amino acids. The sequence derives from a human donor in a cohort sampled during active COVID-19. Input material: peripheral blood. This chain joins TRBV5-1 and TRBJ2-5; 8 positions match TRBD1. CDR3 loop: CASSLRDRQETQYF. Here the CDR3 DNA reads TGCGCCAGCAGCCTACGGGACAGGCAAGAGACCCAGTACTTC. The whole variable domain, remainder taken from reference TRBV5-1 and TRBJ2-5, is KAGVTQTPRYLIKTRGQQVTLSCSPISGHRSVSWYQQTPGQGLQFLFEYFSETQRNKGNFPGRFSGRQFSNSRSEMNVSTLELGDSALYLCASSLRDRQETQYFGPGTRLLVL.